A selection of T cell receptor beta chains follows, all from one sample in a study of T cell repertoires in cytomegalovirus infection. TCRdb itself ran the reads through MiXCR, one entry per CDR3 protein. Among hundreds of thousands of distinct CDR3 sequences listed, roughly 6.5% were seen once. Specimen: PBMCs. The receptors here all came from a human donor in good health (CMV status not recorded). Some clones in this sample may be carry-over from other donors' samples. The CDR3 runs from the conserved cysteine through the conserved F or W. The D gene is left open where the match is weak. Not all rows give a size; the values are once, few, many and, for expanded clones, a class.

v_call	clone_size	d_call	j_call	cdr3_aa	cdr3_nt
TRBV7-2	many	TRBD2	TRBJ2-1	CASSFRGGSGGVLGEQFF	TGTGCCAGCAGCTTCAGGGGCGGGAGCGGGGGGGTTTTAGGGGAGCAGTTCTTC
TRBV20-1	many	.	TRBJ1-1	CSAQDYTEAFF	TGCAGTGCTCAAGACTACACTGAAGCTTTCTTT
TRBV19	.	TRBD2	TRBJ2-1	CASRASGYNEQFF	TGTGCCAGTAGGGCTAGCGGTTACAATGAGCAGTTCTTC
TRBV27	many	.	TRBJ2-1	CASSRPGVGSGNEQFF	TGTGCCAGCAGCCGGCCGGGGGTGGGCTCGGGCAATGAGCAGTTCTTC
TRBV29-1	few	TRBD1	TRBJ1-1	CSVMTGGHTEAFF	TGCAGCGTAATGACAGGGGGTCACACTGAAGCTTTCTTT
TRBV29-1	.	.	TRBJ2-5	CSVRQSRGETQYF	TGCAGCGTAAGACAGTCTCGGGGGGAGACCCAGTACTTC
TRBV6-2/TRBV6-3	many	.	TRBJ1-2	CASNLARGNGYTF	TGTGCCAGCAACCTAGCCCGGGGCAATGGCTACACCTTC
TRBV3-1	many	.	TRBJ1-2	CASSHSMGGYTF	TGTGCCAGCAGCCATTCTATGGGTGGCTACACCTTC
TRBV6-6	many	TRBD1	TRBJ2-7	CASSFPTGGEQYF	TGTGCCAGCAGTTTCCCGACAGGGGGCGAGCAGTACTTC
TRBV7-3	many	.	TRBJ2-2	CASSLGQPTGELFF	TGTGCCAGCAGCCTGGGACAACCTACCGGGGAGCTGTTTTTT
TRBV7-9	many	.	TRBJ2-1	CASSLASDEQFF	TGTGCCAGCAGCTTAGCGTCAGATGAGCAGTTCTTC
TRBV7-2	many	TRBD2	TRBJ2-5	CASSKQSISGGYQETQYF	TGTGCCAGCAGCAAACAAAGTATCAGCGGGGGGTATCAAGAGACCCAGTACTTC
TRBV7-9	many	TRBD2	TRBJ2-2	CASSRTSSPGELFF	TGTGCCAGCAGCCGGACTAGCTCCCCCGGGGAGCTGTTTTTT
TRBV20-1	many	TRBD1	TRBJ1-2	CSVSQGVYGYTF	TGCAGTGTCTCACAGGGGGTCTATGGCTACACCTTC
TRBV20-1	.	.	TRBJ1-5	CSATGTTTNQPQHF	TGCAGTGCTACCGGGACTACGACAAATCAGCCCCAGCATTTT
TRBV24-1	few	TRBD2	TRBJ2-3	CATSDRLAGDTDTQYF	TGTGCCACCAGTGATCGACTAGCGGGGGATACAGATACGCAGTATTTT
TRBV7-2	many	TRBD1	TRBJ1-2	CASSPLPGQVGANYGYTF	TGTGCCAGCAGCCCTTTGCCGGGACAGGTGGGAGCTAACTATGGCTACACCTTC
TRBV19	.	.	TRBJ2-6	CASSLVQGSGANVLTF	TGTGCCAGTAGTCTCGTCCAGGGCTCTGGGGCCAACGTCCTGACTTTC
TRBV6-2/TRBV6-3	many	.	TRBJ2-3	CASSPRTDTQYF	TGTGCCAGCAGCCCCCGCACAGATACGCAGTATTTT
TRBV12-3/TRBV12-4	many	.	TRBJ1-4	CASSVTGKLFF	TGTGCCAGCAGTGTGACAGGAAAACTGTTTTTT
TRBV7-2	few	TRBD2	TRBJ2-4	CASSPPTSGDTKNIQYF	TGTGCCAGCAGCCCCCCGACTAGCGGGGATACCAAAAACATTCAGTACTTC
TRBV11-2	.	.	TRBJ1-1	CASKTITGSTEAFF	TGTGCCAGCAAAACTATAACAGGGTCCACTGAAGCTTTCTTT
TRBV7-2	many	.	TRBJ1-4	CASSLGGANEKLFF	TGTGCCAGCAGCTTAGGGGGGGCTAATGAAAAACTGTTTTTT
TRBV29-1	many	.	TRBJ2-5	CSVEGQGMGETQYF	TGCAGCGTTGAGGGGCAGGGAATGGGAGAGACCCAGTACTTC
TRBV12-3/TRBV12-4	many	.	TRBJ2-5	CASSGRGARQTQYF	TGTGCCAGCAGTGGACGGGGGGCCAGACAGACCCAGTACTTC
TRBV28	.	TRBD1	TRBJ1-2	CASSSQGASNYGYTF	TGTGCCAGCAGTTCCCAGGGGGCTTCTAACTATGGCTACACCTTC
TRBV30	many	TRBD1	TRBJ2-1	CAWTPGTGPNEQFF	TGTGCCTGGACCCCCGGGACAGGGCCCAATGAGCAGTTCTTC
TRBV6-1	many	.	TRBJ1-2	CASSEAGGGYTF	TGTGCCAGCAGTGAAGCGGGAGGGGGCTACACCTTC
TRBV27	many	TRBD2	TRBJ2-5	CARRASGGQETQYF	TGTGCCAGGAGGGCTAGCGGGGGTCAAGAGACCCAGTACTTC
TRBV28	many	TRBD1	TRBJ2-5	CASSRPGTAQETQYF	TGTGCCAGCAGTCGACCAGGGACAGCCCAAGAGACCCAGTACTTC
TRBV9	many	.	TRBJ2-3	CASSVEGPSTDTQYF	TGTGCCAGCAGCGTAGAGGGTCCAAGCACAGATACGCAGTATTTT
TRBV14	.	.	TRBJ1-1	CASSQGDGRGAFF	TGTGCCAGCAGCCAAGGGGACGGTCGGGGGGCTTTCTTT
TRBV7-2	many	.	TRBJ1-1	CASSLDYGGAFF	TGTGCCAGCAGCTTAGATTATGGTGGGGCTTTCTTT